A single sample is the source of the 32 T cell receptor beta chains below, sequenced in a study of blood T cells in healthy people across ages (dated by TCRdb to about 2015). Libraries were made using 5' RACE. The data were produced on an Illumina HiSeq 2500. A second about 7 to 12 cycle PCR used a sample-barcoded 5' primer and a J-beta primer mix. TCRdb reran the public reads through fastp at Q25 and MiXCR, keeping productive beta chains. A single entry per CDR3 protein holds the most common genes and DNA from its merged rows. This sample lists about 1.8 million distinct CDR3 sequences; around 50% were detected once. The ten largest account for approximately 2.1% of the sample. The specimen was blood. Every receptor here comes from a middle-aged woman in good health.

This chain uses TRBV20-1 with TRBJ2-3, with a possible D match to TRBD2 (6 bases). Trimming left V 4 bases short and J 1 base short, with 15 bases between. The CDR3 extends over 15 amino acids. Germline V gene data show CDR1 as DFQATT and CDR2 as SNEGSKA (reference sequence). CDR3 sequence: CSATPSRGRTDTQYF. CDR3 nucleotide sequence: TGCAGTGCTACGCCTTCGCGGGGCCGCACAGATACGCAGTATTTT.

Points on this clonotype: A junction boundary mismatches the germline segment, possibly from a read error. This rearrangement joins TRBV27 to TRBJ2-7, with 7 bases that match TRBD1. Germline CDR1 MNHEY, CDR2 SMNVEV (reference sequence). The CDR3 has 13 amino acids. The CDR3 sequence is CTSKRTGLYEQYF. CDR3 DNA: TGTACCAGCAAACGGACAGGACTCTACGAGCAGTACTTC.

V and J are TRBV24-1 and TRBJ2-2, with 8 nucleotides matching TRBD2. CDR3 length: 16 amino acids. Germline CDR1 is KGHDR and CDR2 is SFDVKD. After removal of 5 bases from V and 5 bases from J, the junction contained 9 bases not matched to a gene. DNA for the CDR3: TGTGCCACCAGTGGTCCCGGGACTAGTGGTACCGGGGAGCTGTTTTTT. The encoded protein is CATSGPGTSGTGELFF.

The V and J genes are TRBV12-3 or TRBV12-4 and TRBJ2-3; the match to TRBD2 covers 13 bases. CDR3 length: 16 amino acids. V shed 6 bases, J shed 4 bases, and the junction held 7 bases outside the gene matches. CDR3 loop: CASRLRLAGGPDTQYF. Written as DNA, the CDR3 is TGTGCCAGCAGATTACGACTAGCGGGGGGCCCAGATACGCAGTATTTT.

J is TRBJ2-1 and V is TRBV6-1, with 9 bases fitting TRBD1. The CDR3 totals 13 residues. Germline V gene sequence: CDR1 MNHNS, CDR2 SASEGT. The V segment lost 0 bases and the J segment 15 bases; nucleotides outside the gene matches: 6. The CDR3: CASSEAGTGRVFF. CDR3 sequence (DNA): TGTGCCAGCAGTGAAGCGGGGACAGGGCGGGTGTTCTTC.

The chain carries TRBV6-2 or TRBV6-3 and TRBJ2-5; the D gene is possibly TRBD1 (5 bases). Germline V lookup: CDR1 MNHEY, CDR2 SVGEGT. This CDR3 spans 14 amino acids. Trimming cost V 7 bases and J 5 bases, with 17 bases left between them. CDR3 coding DNA: TGTGCCAGCACCTTTACAGGTGTCGCGGAGACCCAGTACTTC. This translates into CASTFTGVAETQYF.

This clonotype has just one count. The genes are TRBV6-6 and TRBJ2-7; unclear D gene. V dropped 0 bases and J dropped 3 bases, with 15 bases sitting between them. Germline CDR1 and CDR2: MNHNY and SVGAGI (reference sequence). The CDR3 loop spans 16 amino acids. As DNA, the CDR3 is TGTGCCAGCAGTTACTCTGAAGCCAACTACTACTACGAGCAGTACTTC. Translating gives CASSYSEANYYYEQYF.

CDR3 DNA: TGCAGTGCTAGAGATTATGGACCGTGGGGCAATCAGCCCCAGCATTTT. Protein product: CSARDYGPWGNQPQHF. V usage is TRBV20-1 and J usage is TRBJ1-5; D is uncertain. Trimming shortened V by 0 bases and J by 2 bases, and 14 bases separated the two germline ends. There are 16 residues in the CDR3. Germline assignment: CDR1 DFQATT and CDR2 SNEGSKA (reference sequence).

The genes are TRBV3-1 and TRBJ2-5; tentative D call: TRBD2 (7 bases). V was clipped by 0 bases and J by 5 bases, with 13 bases between them. Germline CDR1 LGHDT, CDR2 YNNKEL (reference sequence). This CDR3 has 15 amino acids. CDR3 protein: CASSQDTRGRETQYF. Here the CDR3 DNA reads TGTGCCAGCAGCCAAGATACGCGGGGGCGGGAGACCCAGTACTTC.

V is TRBV20-1 and J is TRBJ1-2; perhaps TRBD1 as D (5 bases). V was shortened by 4 bases and J by 2 bases, with 17 bases between the two germline ends. The germline V gene encodes CDR1 DFQATT and CDR2 SNEGSKA (reference sequence). The CDR3 extends over 15 amino acids. The CDR3 bases are TGCAGTGCTAACCGACAGAACATTGTAAACTATGGCTACACCTTC. Amino acids: CSANRQNIVNYGYTF.

This clonotype was counted between two and nine times. The chain couples TRBV20-1 to TRBJ2-5; D could derive from TRBD1 or TRBD2 (7 bases each). The CDR3 length is 12 residues. The germline V gene has CDR1 DFQATT and CDR2 SNEGSKA (reference sequence). CDR3 sequence: CRGGTAQETQYF. CDR3 DNA: TGCAGGGGGGGGACAGCTCAGGAGACCCAGTACTTC.

This chain joins TRBV7-9 and TRBJ2-6; a weak D match, TRBD2 (6 bases). Trimming pared 5 bases from V and 2 bases from J, leaving 10 bases between. Per germline, CDR1 SEHNR and CDR2 FQNEAQ (reference sequence). The CDR3 consists of 15 residues. CDR3 sequence reads: CASSPRDAGANVLTF. Written as DNA, the CDR3 is TGTGCCAGCAGCCCGCGGGACGCTGGGGCCAACGTCCTGACTTTC. Variable domain in full (rest from reference TRBV7-9 and TRBJ2-6): DTGVSQNPRHKITKRGQNVTFRCDPISEHNRLYWYRQTLGQGPEFLTYFQNEAQLEKSRLLSDRFSAERPKGSFSTLEIQRTEQGDSAMYLCASSPRDAGANVLTFGAGSRLTVL.

This chain links TRBV2 with TRBJ1-4; a possible D gene is TRBD1 (6 bases). The CDR3 has 13 amino acids. Deletions cut 9 bases from V and 5 bases from J, with 13 bases between. Germline assignment: CDR1 SNHLY and CDR2 FYNNEI. CDR3 region: CASRQVRNEKLFF. The CDR3 region has the DNA TGTGCCAGTCGACAGGTGCGGAATGAAAAACTGTTTTTT. Supplemented by reference TRBV2 and TRBJ1-4, the full variable domain reads EPEVTQTPSHQVTQMGQEVILRCVPISNHLYFYWYRQILGQKVEFLVSFYNNEISEKSEIFDDQFSVERPDGSNFTLKIRSTKLEDSAMYFCASRQVRNEKLFFGSGTQLSVL.

The rearrangement links TRBV10-3 to TRBJ2-5; 9 nucleotides align to TRBD2. This CDR3 is 18 amino acids long. J lost 2 bases, V lost 4 bases, and 14 bases had no gene match. Germline lookup yields CDR1 ENHRY and CDR2 SYGVKD. The CDR3, as DNA: TGTGCCATCAGTGGAGGATTCGGGACTAGCCACAATCAAGAGACCCAGTACTTC. This codes for CAISGGFGTSHNQETQYF.

CDR3: CASSPRPGRSYNEQYF. The CDR3 DNA sequence: TGTGCCAGCTCACCGCGTCCAGGGAGGTCCTACAATGAGCAGTACTTC. The chain employs TRBV18 and TRBJ2-1, with D tentatively TRBD2 (6 bases). The end of the DNA aligns better with TRBJ2-7, so the J call may be wrong. The CDR3 runs 16 residues. CDR1 is KGHSH and CDR2 is LQKENI in the germline V gene.

The J gene is TRBJ2-7, the V gene TRBV6-2 or TRBV6-3; D might be TRBD2 (6 bases). Germline V CDR1 and CDR2: MNHEY, SVGEGT. V was clipped by 5 bases and J by 0 bases, with 14 bases between them. The CDR3 has 15 amino acids. CDR3 loop: CASSRGLLSSYEQYF. The CDR3 DNA reads TGTGCCAGCAGTCGGGGACTCCTGAGCTCCTACGAGCAGTACTTC.

This clonotype was seen a handful of times. CDR3 residues: CSARDPDRPHRDTQYF. The DNA of the CDR3 is TGCAGTGCTAGAGATCCCGACAGACCCCATAGGGATACGCAGTATTTT. This chain links TRBV20-1 with TRBJ2-3; a possible D gene is TRBD1 (5 bases). CDR1 is DFQATT, CDR2 SNEGSKA, per germline (reference sequence). This CDR3 has 16 amino acids. Trimming pared 0 bases from V and 6 bases from J, leaving 19 bases between.

The rearrangement links TRBV5-6 to TRBJ2-2; possibly TRBD1 for D (6 bases). Germline-derived CDR1 and CDR2 are SGHDT and YYEEEE. The germline V and J ends were trimmed by 1 base and 7 bases, with 14 bases remaining between them. This CDR3 region has 15 residues. In nucleotides, the CDR3 is TGTGCCAGCAGCTTGATTGCAGGGGTCCGCGGGGAGCTGTTTTTT. Translated, it gives CASSLIAGVRGELFF.

This clonotype was observed a handful of times. A read error is possible here, since a much larger clone lies one base away. CDR3 sequence reads: CASSCRWGGIYEQYF. For the CDR3, the DNA is TGTGCCAGCAGCTGTAGGTGGGGCGGGATCTACGAGCAGTACTTC. The V and J genes are TRBV7-2 and TRBJ2-7, with D perhaps TRBD2 (6 bases). V dropped 4 bases and J dropped 3 bases, with 16 bases sitting between them. Germline CDR1 is SGHTA and CDR2 is FQGNSA. This CDR3 has 15 amino acids.

The chain combines TRBV7-2 with TRBJ2-7; no clear D. Trimming shortened V by 1 base and J by 7 bases, and 8 bases separated the two germline ends. The CDR3 is made up of 12 amino acids. Germline CDR1 SGHTA, CDR2 FQGNSA. CDR3 in amino acids: CASSLGNGEQYF. CDR3 bases: TGTGCCAGCAGCTTAGGCAATGGAGAGCAGTACTTC. Full variable domain (missing parts from reference TRBV7-2 and TRBJ2-7): GAGVSQSPSNKVTEKGKDVELRCDPISGHTALYWYRQSLGQGLEFLIYFQGNSAPDKSGLPSDRFSAERTGGSVSTLTIQRTQQEDSAVYLCASSLGNGEQYFGPGTRLTVT.

The V gene is TRBV4-2, the J gene TRBJ1-5; D uncertain. The V end was cut by 1 base, the J end by 0 bases, with 10 bases between. Germline loops: CDR1 LGHNA, CDR2 YNFKEQ. The CDR3 consists of 16 residues. Written as DNA, the CDR3 is TGTGCCAGCAGCCAAGGAGTTGATCTTAGCAATCAGCCCCAGCATTTT. This sequence encodes CASSQGVDLSNQPQHF.

The chain links TRBV6-6 to TRBJ2-5, with a tentative D call TRBD2 (6 bases). CDR1 is MNHNY, CDR2 SVGAGI, per germline (reference sequence). The germline V and J ends were trimmed by 6 bases and 5 bases, with 16 bases remaining between them. The CDR3 loop spans 14 amino acids. CDR3 loop: CASRAGLTGETQYF. Here the CDR3 DNA reads TGTGCCAGCAGGGCGGGGCTGACCGGGGAGACCCAGTACTTC.

This clonotype was picked up many times. The gene calls are TRBV12-3 or TRBV12-4 and TRBJ2-7, with TRBD1 matching over 7 bases. V trimming: 2 bases; J trimming: 7 bases; junction bases outside the gene matches: 2. The CDR3 totals 12 residues. The CDR3 region has the DNA TGTGCCAGCAGTTTAACAGGGGAAGAGCAGTACTTC. It is translated as CASSLTGEEQYF.

This clonotype has more than one count but fewer than ten. The chain carries TRBV12-3 or TRBV12-4 and TRBJ2-5; no clear D. Between the trimmed V and J ends, which lost 6 bases and 1 base, there was a span of 18 bases. The CDR3 runs to 16 residues. CDR3 amino acids: CASSHWVDGPQETQYF. CDR3 coding DNA: TGTGCCAGCAGCCACTGGGTGGACGGCCCCCAAGAGACCCAGTACTTC.

The chain links TRBV4-3 to TRBJ2-3; TRBD2 is a possible D gene (5 bases). V gave up 0 bases and J gave up 0 bases, with 13 bases separating them. Germline values: CDR1 LGHNA, CDR2 YSLEER. CDR3 size: 17 residues. The CDR3 coding sequence is TGCGCCAGCAGCCAAGAGAGTGGGTGGACTAGCACAGATACGCAGTATTTT. It yields the protein CASSQESGWTSTDTQYF.

This sequence joins TRBV9 and TRBJ2-3; a possible D gene is TRBD2 (5 bases). The CDR3 length is 16 residues. Germline CDR1 and CDR2: SGDLS and YYNGEE. V was trimmed by 0 bases and J by 1 base, leaving 12 bases between them. The CDR3 loop is CASSVGNGEGTDTQYF. Here the CDR3 DNA reads TGTGCCAGCAGCGTAGGGAACGGGGAAGGCACAGATACGCAGTATTTT.

The rearrangement links TRBV9 to TRBJ1-3; 8 bases match TRBD1. Germline V gene sequence: CDR1 SGDLS, CDR2 YYNGEE. The length of the CDR3 is 16 residues. Trimming removed 4 bases from V and 3 bases from J; junction bases left unmatched: 9. The CDR3: CASSTTGTGIGNTIYF. The DNA of the CDR3 is TGTGCCAGCAGCACAACCGGGACAGGCATTGGAAACACCATATATTTT.

As regards this clonotype: One end of the junction fails to match germline, which may point to a read error. The chain combines TRBV6-2 or TRBV6-3 with TRBJ2-1, with 9 bases identical to TRBD1. Germline V gene lookup returns CDR1 MNHEY and CDR2 SVGEGT. This CDR3 has 15 amino acids. This CDR3 reads CASNYEGQGRNEQFF. DNA for the CDR3: TGTGCCAGCAATTACGAGGGACAGGGTAGGAATGAGCAGTTCTTC.

This clonotype has more than one count but fewer than ten. The chain uses TRBV3-1 and TRBJ2-5; possibly TRBD2 for D (7 bases). The length of the CDR3 is 16 residues. Germline V lookup: CDR1 LGHDT, CDR2 YNNKEL (reference sequence). V gave up 2 bases and J gave up 4 bases, with 17 bases separating them. The CDR3 is CASSQLLGGAGETQYF. CDR3 bases: TGTGCCAGCAGCCAACTTCTAGGGGGGGCCGGAGAGACCCAGTACTTC.

V and J are TRBV12-3 or TRBV12-4 and TRBJ2-3; possibly TRBD2 for D (5 bases). The CDR3 extends over 13 amino acids. Trimming cost V 3 bases and J 3 bases, with 7 bases left between them. CDR3 protein: CASSLDWTDTQYF. CDR3 coding DNA: TGTGCCAGCAGTTTGGACTGGACAGATACGCAGTATTTT.

The chain carries TRBV20-1 and TRBJ1-6; D is unresolved. This CDR3 is built from 13 residues. V was pared by 4 bases and J by 9 bases, with 13 bases between. Germline lookup yields CDR1 DFQATT and CDR2 SNEGSKA (reference sequence). The CDR3 DNA sequence: TGCAGTGCTATTATACAGCTGAGTTCACCCCTCCACTTT. This sequence encodes CSAIIQLSSPLHF.

The chain links TRBV4-3 to TRBJ2-1; 10 bases line up with TRBD1. CDR1 LGHNA and CDR2 YSLEER come from the germline V gene. This CDR3 has 16 amino acids. The J segment lost 3 bases and the V segment lost 0 bases, leaving 2 bases of the junction unmatched. The CDR3 here is CASSQEGQGFYNEQFF. The CDR3 nucleotides read TGCGCCAGCAGCCAAGAGGGACAGGGGTTCTACAATGAGCAGTTCTTC.